This entry concerns a single T cell receptor (beta chain). Its matching antigen is unknown. Vbeta (60) and Jbeta (13) primers were used in the PCR. Here immunoSEQ multiplex PCR was the method, and the copy in TCRdb shows in-frame clones only, minus some. The sample consists of some 200,000 clones, approximately 80% of them appearing once. This record comes from a study of cytomegalovirus exposure and HLA in healthy donors. Whole-study findings and limits: HLA allele associations emerged for under 20,000 TCR beta sequences in a later analysis, at 0.05 false discovery rate. In a later analysis, HLA-associated beta chains showed higher expansion and lower generation probabilities than comparable chains. In an earlier analysis, about 87% or about 30%: the productive usage of most TCR beta V segments.

The V gene end was trimmed by 5 bases and the J gene end by 7 bases; junction bases not matched to a gene: 8. In germline, CDR1 is SGHNT, CDR2 YYREEE (reference sequence). The CDR3 extends over 14 amino acids. The chain couples TRBV5-4 to TRBJ2-5; 10 bases line up with TRBD1. The TCR sequence derives from a man aged 50-60 years in good health and CMV-seronegative. Sequences were obtained from PBMCs. The CDR3 DNA reads as TGTGCCAGCAGTCGAGACAGGGGGCGCGGGACCCAGTACTTC. Protein: CASSRDRGRGTQYF.